Below are 24 T cell receptor beta chains sequenced from a single sample in a study of tumor-infiltrating lymphocytes in primary liver carcinoma. Each 20-30 mg portion of unsorted bulk tissue served as the source for co-extraction of RNA and DNA. Production of TCR beta cDNA used 500 ng total RNA together with a constant-region primer. For TCR beta, libraries were produced by three nested multiplex PCR rounds using slightly modified ARM-PCR. Researchers ran the first two PCR rounds for roughly 11 cycles each with TRBV1-TRBV30 forward primers and a C-beta reverse primer. TCRdb passed the multiplex PCR reads through MiXCR, listing each CDR3 protein once. The sample comprises tens of thousands of distinct CDR3 sequences, about two thirds of which are singletons, and roughly 29% rests with the top ten. Sequencing used liver tumor tissue from sampling region 5. Subset defined: tumor region T5, tumor centre. The receptors were sampled from a man between 35 and 55 years old with primary liver carcinoma and hepatitis B virus infection.

Regarding this clonotype: The junction shows a germline mismatch at one end, possibly a read error. V is TRBV28 and J is TRBJ2-3, with TRBD1 identical over 8 bases. Per the germline V gene, CDR1 is MDHEN and CDR2 is SYDVKM. The CDR3 has 15 amino acids. The CDR3 loop reads CASSWGQDGTDTQYF. CDR3 nucleotide sequence: TGTGCCAGCAGTTGGGGACAGGATGGGACAGATACACAGTATTTT.

The rearrangement uses TRBV29-1 and TRBJ2-7; 10 bases align to TRBD2. Germline CDR1 is SQVTM and CDR2 is ANQGSEA. This CDR3 contains 14 residues. Losses at the gene ends were 5 bases for V and 3 bases for J; bases not matched to a gene: 7. The CDR3 DNA follows: TGCAGCGTTAGAACAGCGGGGGGGCTCTACGAGCAGTACTTC. Amino acid sequence: CSVRTAGGLYEQYF.

Remarks on this clonotype: Germline and junction disagree at one end, which may indicate a read error. The V and J genes are TRBV2 and TRBJ1-4; D ambiguous. This CDR3 contains 13 residues. Germline CDR1 reads SNHLY; CDR2 reads FYNNEI. The CDR3 spells CASSGPSREKPFF. DNA of the CDR3: TGTGCCAGCAGCGGACCTTCGAGGGAAAAACCGTTTTTT.

This clonotype has a count of ten or more. The rearrangement links TRBV10-3 to TRBJ1-1; D is uncertain. V was trimmed by 10 bases and J by 1 base, leaving 16 bases between them. CDR3 length equals 14 residues. Germline CDR1 ENHRY, CDR2 SYGVKD. CDR3 sequence reads: CATLAGVTNTEAFF. Written as DNA, the CDR3 is TGTGCCACCCTTGCAGGAGTAACGAACACTGAAGCTTTCTTT.

The chain recombines TRBV11-1 with TRBJ2-3; TRBD2 agrees at 7 bases. J gave up 4 bases and V 7 bases, and 14 bases lay outside the gene matches. Germline loops: CDR1 SGHAT, CDR2 FQDESV (reference sequence). CDR3 length equals 16 residues. For the CDR3, the DNA is TGTGCCAGCATCAAGGGACTATCGGTTAGCTCAGATACGCAGTATTTT. Translated, it gives CASIKGLSVSSDTQYF.

A remark on this clonotype: This CDR3 fails to terminate in the conserved phenylalanine or tryptophan, so it likely reflects a read error. This chain joins TRBV29-1 and TRBJ2-1; 9 nucleotides match TRBD2. Trimming at V came to 6 bases and at J to 3 bases, leaving 6 bases not matched to a gene. Looked up from germline, CDR1 is SQVTM and CDR2 is ANQGSEA. The CDR3 runs to 14 residues. CDR3 sequence: CSVPSGVVYNEQFS. The DNA for the CDR3 is TGCAGCGTCCCTAGCGGGGTCGTCTACAATGAGCAGTTCTCC.

This clonotype was detected a few times. At one end, the junction sequence differs from germline, possibly due to a read error. The chain joins TRBV11-1 to TRBJ2-1; D is unresolved. This CDR3 has 13 amino acids. Germline V gene sequence: CDR1 SGHAT, CDR2 FQDESV (reference sequence). The chain's CDR3 is CASSLGRADERFF. CDR3 sequence (DNA): TGCGCCAGCAGCTTAGGCCGGGCAGATGAGCGGTTCTTC.

Worth noting for this clonotype: Mismatch with germline at one junction end may stem from a read error. The chain is built from TRBV28 and TRBJ1-2; D may be TRBD1 (5 bases). This CDR3 is 13 amino acids long. Germline loops: CDR1 MDHEN, CDR2 SYDVKM. The CDR3 nucleotides read TGTGCCAGCAGTTCCCAGGGTTCCTATGGCTACAGCTTC. It translates to CASSSQGSYGYSF.

This clonotype was observed at least ten times. The V and J genes are TRBV5-1 and TRBJ1-6; possible D gene TRBD1, 6 bases. The CDR3 spans 12 residues. V was cut by 5 bases and J by 7 bases, with 7 bases left in between. CDR1 SGHRS and CDR2 YFSETQ come from the germline V gene. CDR3 coding DNA: TGCGCCAGCAGAGGGGGGAATTCACCCCTCCACTTT. Its translation is CASRGGNSPLHF.

Comments on this clonotype: The junction does not match germline at one end; this may be a read error. The chain uses TRBV28 and TRBJ2-7; a weak D match, TRBD2 (6 bases). The CDR3 runs 15 residues. The germline CDR1 and CDR2 sequences are MDHEN and SYDVKM. CDR3 DNA sequence: TGTGCCGGCAGCCGTATAGGAGGGGTTGAATTAGGGCAGTACTTC. It specifies CAGSRIGGVELGQYF.

With respect to this clonotype: One junction end disagrees with the germline gene, perhaps due to a read error. The chain combines TRBV5-1 with TRBJ2-3; D tentatively reads TRBD1 or TRBD2 (6 bases each). The CDR3 length is 15 residues. CDR1 and CDR2 (germline): SGHRS, YFSETQ. As DNA, the CDR3 is TGCGCCAGTAGCTTGGAGGGGGTATGGGAAGATATGCAGTATTTT. It encodes CASSLEGVWEDMQYF.

The chain joins TRBV7-9 to TRBJ2-7, with no clear D. Trimming stripped 5 bases from V and 2 bases from J, with 13 bases between. CDR3 length equals 14 residues. Germline-derived CDR1 and CDR2 are SEHNR and FQNEAQ (reference sequence). CDR3 in amino acids: CASSQLGSPYEQYF. CDR3 bases: TGTGCCAGCAGCCAACTCGGCAGCCCCTACGAGCAGTACTTC. The full variable domain, with the rest looked up from reference TRBV7-9 and TRBJ2-7, is DTGVSQNPRHKITKRGQNVTFRCDPISEHNRLYWYRQTLGQGPEFLTYFQNEAQLEKSRLLSDRFSAERPKGSFSTLEIQRTEQGDSAMYLCASSQLGSPYEQYFGPGTRLTVT.

To note about this clonotype: A much larger clonotype is one base distant, so this may be a read error. The chain recombines TRBV28 with TRBJ2-1; 8 bases fit TRBD1. This CDR3 has 15 amino acids. Germline lookup yields CDR1 MDHEN and CDR2 SYDVKM. After removal of 11 bases from V and 4 bases from J, the junction contained 13 bases not matched to a gene. The DNA for the CDR3 is TGTGCCGGCCTTAAGGGGGACAGGCTGTACAATGAGCAGTTCTTC. Its protein product is CAGLKGDRLYNEQFF.

This clonotype was counted only a few times. Mismatch with germline at one junction end may stem from a read error. The CDR3 reads CASSDGLGLYDYTF. As DNA, the CDR3 is TGTGCCAGCAGTGACGGCCTAGGGTTATATGACTACACCTTC. This chain links TRBV6-1 with TRBJ1-2; D gene unclear. Germline V gene sequence: CDR1 MNHNS, CDR2 SASEGT. This CDR3 is built from 14 residues.

Details on this clonotype: This may come from a read error, since a much larger clone is one base off. The chain joins TRBV4-1 to TRBJ2-2; no definite D call. The CDR3 runs 16 residues. In germline, CDR1 is MGHRA, CDR2 YSYEKL. Here the CDR3 reads CTSSQELAAWTGELFF. CDR3 sequence (DNA): TGCACCAGCAGCCAAGAGCTGGCCGCGTGGACCGGGGAGCTGTTTTTT.

Remarks on this clonotype: A junction end diverges from the germline sequence, so it may reflect a read error. V gene TRBV4-1 combines with J gene TRBJ2-7, with TRBD2 matching over 7 bases. The germline V gene has CDR1 MGHRA and CDR2 YSYEKL. CDR3 length: 15 residues. The CDR3 DNA follows: TGCGTCAGCTGCCGGTCGTTTGGGGGGGTTGACGAGCAGTACTTC. This encodes CVSCRSFGGVDEQYF.

Comment on this clonotype: A much larger clone differs by one base, so this may be a read error. The chain employs TRBV15 and TRBJ2-7; 10 nucleotides match TRBD2. V trimming: 4 bases; J trimming: 3 bases; junction bases outside the gene matches: 6. Germline V lookup: CDR1 LNHNV, CDR2 YYDKDF (reference sequence). This CDR3 region has 15 residues. The CDR3 protein is CATSTLTSGNYEQYF. For the CDR3, the DNA is TGTGCCACCAGCACTCTAACTAGCGGGAACTACGAGCAGTACTTC.

This clonotype was detected only once. The V and J genes are TRBV28 and TRBJ1-5; TRBD1 is a possible D gene (5 bases). Trimming took off 5 bases at V and 4 bases at J, with 18 bases between the two ends. Looked up from germline, CDR1 is MDHEN and CDR2 is SYDVKM. The CDR3 runs to 16 residues. CDR3 amino acids: CASSASVGGSNQPQHF. The CDR3 bases are TGTGCCAGCAGTGCATCAGTTGGGGGTAGTAATCAGCCCCAGCATTTT. Complete variable domain (other parts from reference TRBV28 and TRBJ1-5): DVKVTQSSRYLVKRTGEKVFLECVQDMDHENMFWYRQDPGLGLRLIYFSYDVKMKEKGDIPEGYSVSREKKERFSLILESASTNQTSMYLCASSASVGGSNQPQHFGDGTRLSIL.

On this clonotype itself: Its ends do not fully match the called genes, so a read error is possible. The genes are TRBV11-2 and TRBJ2-7; 9 bases match TRBD1. The CDR3 covers 15 residues. The V gene's germline CDR1 is SGHAT and CDR2 FQNNGV. Written as DNA, the CDR3 is TGTGCCAACAGTTCTACAGGGGGCCGGAGGTACGAGCAGTGCTTC. Protein sequence: CANSSTGGRRYEQCF.

The chain is built from TRBV7-9 and TRBJ2-1; D may be TRBD2 (6 bases). The CDR3 sequence is 15 residues long. V was cut by 5 bases and J by 5 bases, with 16 bases left in between. Looked up from germline, CDR1 is SEHNR and CDR2 is FQNEAQ (reference sequence). The CDR3 DNA reads as TGTGCCAGCAGCCGTAGGGACTTTCGCCACAATGAGCAGTTCTTC. It translates to CASSRRDFRHNEQFF.

Remarks on this clonotype: This likely comes from a read error, as the CDR3 has no conserved phenylalanine or tryptophan at its end. The chain combines TRBV11-1 with TRBJ1-2; a weak D match, TRBD1 (6 bases). Per germline, CDR1 SGHAT and CDR2 FQDESV (reference sequence). The ends were cut back, 9 bases at V and 3 bases at J, with 14 bases in the middle. This CDR3 is 13 amino acids long. CDR3 sequence reads: CASSPGHHYGYTS. The CDR3 DNA follows: TGTGCCAGTAGCCCGGGACACCACTATGGCTACACCTCC.

For this clonotype: An end of the junction does not agree with germline; a read error may underlie this. V and J are TRBV11-2 and TRBJ2-1; TRBD2 agrees at 8 bases. CDR1 and CDR2 (germline): SGHAT, FQNNGV. The CDR3 runs 16 residues. The CDR3 protein is CVSSLDIGLAMGEQFF. CDR3 coding DNA: TGCGTCAGCAGTTTGGATATCGGACTAGCCATGGGTGAGCAGTTCTTC. The variable domain in full, with the rest retrieved from reference TRBV11-2 and TRBJ2-1, is EAGVAQSPRYKIIEKRQSVAFWCNPISGHATLYWYQQILGQGPKLLIQFQNNGVVDDSQLPKDRFSAERLKGVDSTLKIQPAKLEDSAVYLCVSSLDIGLAMGEQFFGPGTRLTVL.

The chain carries TRBV29-1 and TRBJ1-2, with 9 bases matching TRBD1. The CDR3 is 14 amino acids. Germline CDR1 reads SQVTM; CDR2 reads ANQGSEA. CDR3 sequence reads: CGMRAGTGNYGYTF. The CDR3 DNA follows: TGCGGCATGCGAGCCGGGACAGGGAACTATGGCTACACCTTC.

V usage is TRBV19 and J usage is TRBJ2-1; unclear D gene. Between the trimmed V and J ends, which lost 4 bases and 5 bases, there was a span of 9 bases. The CDR3 spans 13 residues. Germline assignment: CDR1 LNHDA and CDR2 SQIVND (reference sequence). DNA for the CDR3: TGTGCCAGTAGTACTTGGACCCACAATGAGCAGTTCTTC. It is translated as CASSTWTHNEQFF. Combining the CDR3 with reference TRBV19 and TRBJ2-1 gives the whole variable domain DGGITQSPKYLFRKEGQNVTLSCEQNLNHDAMYWYRQDPGQGLRLIYYSQIVNDFQKGDIAEGYSVSREKKESFPLTVTSAQKNPTAFYLCASSTWTHNEQFFGPGTRLTVL.